A selection of T cell receptor beta chains follows, all from one sample in a study of blood T cell repertoires in COVID-19. The table came from immunoSEQ multiplex PCR; TCRdb's copy has only in-frame clones and leaves some out. The sample consists of 250,000 to 350,000 clones, about 87% of them appearing once. Sequencing was carried out using PBMCs or T cells enriched from blood (not recorded which). These receptors came from a young woman who had recovered from COVID-19. The CDR3 runs from the conserved cysteine through the conserved F or W. Each record gives: D gene, clone size, V gene, J gene, CDR3 DNA, CDR3 protein. The D gene is left open where the match is weak. Some rows mark clone size as missing; the rest say once, few, many or name a class of expanded clone.

>NA|NA|TRBV4-1|TRBJ2-1
TGCGCCAGCAGCCAAGTGACACCTCCCTCCTACGGGGCCTACAATGAGCAGTTCTTC
CASSQVTPPSYGAYNEQFF
>NA|NA|TRBV19|TRBJ2-7
TGTGCCAGTAGTACAGGGTCGGTAGACGGGGGATCCTACGAGCAGTACTTC
CASSTGSVDGGSYEQYF
>NA|many|TRBV27|TRBJ2-7
TGTGCCAGCAGACACAGGGGGAGGGGCTCCTACGAGCAGTACTTC
CASRHRGRGSYEQYF
>TRBD1|once|TRBV5-4|TRBJ1-6
TGTGCCAGCAGCCTGCCGGGACAGGGACGTGGTTCACCCCTCCACTTT
CASSLPGQGRGSPLHF
>NA|NA|TRBV3-1/TRBV3-2|TRBJ2-7
TGTGCCAGCAGCCAAGGCCCAGGGACCTACGAGCAGTACTTC
CASSQGPGTYEQYF
>NA|NA|TRBV29-1|TRBJ1-4
TGCAGCGTTCAAGGACAGAATAATGAAAAACTGTTTTTT
CSVQGQNNEKLFF
>NA|NA|TRBV27|TRBJ1-1
TGTGCCAGCAGTTTGACGGGAATGAACACTGAAGCTTTCTTT
CASSLTGMNTEAFF
>TRBD1|NA|TRBV10-3|TRBJ1-5
TGTGCCATCAGCAGGACAGGGAGCAATCAGCCCCAGCATTTT
CAISRTGSNQPQHF
>NA|NA|TRBV7-8|TRBJ1-1
TGTGCCAGCAGCCTTACCGGACAGCAAATCTCTGTGGCTTTCTTT
CASSLTGQQISVAFF
>NA|NA|TRBV19|TRBJ1-4
TGTGCCAGTAGTATAGATGCAGCTAATGAAAAACTGTTTTTT
CASSIDAANEKLFF